A few counts support the clone carrying this T cell receptor beta chain. Its antigen is unknown. The sample carries other DNA sequences with the same CDR3. The CDR3 covers 13 residues. V was cut by 1 base and J by 3 bases, with 7 bases left in between. The germline gives CDR1 SEHNR, CDR2 FQNEAQ (reference sequence). The data were taken from a study of shared clonotypes between healthy human individuals. Method: immunoSEQ multiplex PCR; TCRdb's copy keeps in-frame clones and lacks some. Seen here are more than 550,000 clones, roughly 88% observed once, and the top ten hold 30% to 35%. Study results and limitations: Only blood underwent sampling, and tissue repertoires likely differ. Relative to clonotypes present in all four donors, those not shared had lower generation probabilities. What naive subsets generally showed was a larger estimated richness than memory subsets showed.

What CD8 memory combined were CD45RO+ cells and CCR7-negative CD45RA+ TemRA cells. The V gene is TRBV7-9, the J gene TRBJ2-7; D unresolved. The receptor comes from a man younger than 30 in good health. Some clones in this sample may be carry-over from other donors' samples. The specimen sequenced was memory CD8+ T cells from PBMCs. Subset here: CD45RO+ cells pooled with CCR7-negative TemRA cells. CDR3 coding DNA: TGTGCCAGCAGCTTAGGTTCGGACTACGAGCAGTACTTC. This gives the protein CASSLGSDYEQYF. Complete variable domain (other parts from reference TRBV7-9 and TRBJ2-7): DTGVSQNPRHKITKRGQNVTFRCDPISEHNRLYWYRQTLGQGPEFLTYFQNEAQLEKSRLLSDRFSAERPKGSFSTLEIQRTEQGDSAMYLCASSLGSDYEQYFGPGTRLTVT.